Below are 26 T cell receptor beta chains sequenced from a single sample in a study of CD8+CD57+ T cells in acquired aplastic anemia. The study profiled TCR beta VDJ and CDR3 using genomic DNA as template. TCRdb itself ran the reads through MiXCR, one entry per CDR3 protein. Among about 180,000 distinct CDR3 sequences listed, roughly half were seen once. What was sequenced was sorted CD4+, CD8+, or CD8+CD57+ T cells (not recorded which) from PBMCs. The source is a human donor in good health.

A single count supports this clonotype. The V and J genes are TRBV11-1 and TRBJ2-1, with 10 positions matching TRBD1. Germline assignment: CDR1 SGHAT and CDR2 FQDESV (reference sequence). The V segment lost 5 bases and the J segment 7 bases; nucleotides outside the gene matches: 8. The CDR3 contains 15 residues. The CDR3 spells CASSLGQGKGNEQFF. CDR3 coding DNA: TGTGCCAGCAGCCTGGGACAGGGGAAAGGGAATGAGCAGTTCTTC.

The rearrangement uses TRBV24-1 and TRBJ2-3; TRBD2 matches at 14 bases. CDR1 and CDR2 from the germline V gene are KGHDR and SFDVKD. The CDR3 covers 17 residues. The V segment lost 4 bases and the J segment 5 bases; nucleotides outside the gene matches: 7. Written as DNA, the CDR3 is TGTGCCACCAGTGACCCAGGGACTAGCGGGAGTCTAGATACGCAGTATTTT. This sequence encodes CATSDPGTSGSLDTQYF.

The table lists this clonotype with a few counts. This chain connects TRBV6-1 to TRBJ2-1; 11 bases are a match to TRBD2. V lost 9 bases and J lost 8; bases outside the gene matches: 18. From germline, CDR1 is MNHNS and CDR2 SASEGT. The CDR3 totals 17 residues. This CDR3 is CASRDRATSGMGDEQFF. Written as DNA, the CDR3 is TGTGCCAGTAGGGACAGGGCGACTAGCGGGATGGGGGATGAGCAGTTCTTC.

The V gene is TRBV20-1, the J gene TRBJ1-1; tentatively, D is TRBD1 (5 bases). V lost 2 bases and J lost 5, with 15 bases in between. Germline CDR1 DFQATT, CDR2 SNEGSKA (reference sequence). The CDR3 runs 14 residues. The CDR3 sequence: CSARLSGSGTEAFF. The CDR3 DNA follows: TGCAGTGCTAGATTGTCAGGGAGTGGTACTGAAGCTTTCTTT.

Ten or more counts support this clonotype. The genes are TRBV19 and TRBJ1-1; no clear D. V lost 5 bases, J lost 2 bases, and 21 bases lay in between. Germline V CDR1 and CDR2: LNHDA, SQIVND (reference sequence). This CDR3 has 17 amino acids. CDR3 bases: TGTGCCAGTAGTGCCTCCGGCCGCCGGCGGACCAACACTGAAGCTTTCTTT. Its translation is CASSASGRRRTNTEAFF.

The V call is TRBV15, the J call TRBJ2-1; TRBD2 is a possible D gene (5 bases). Trimming removed 0 bases at V and 8 bases at J, with 14 bases between. Germline lookup yields CDR1 LNHNV and CDR2 YYDKDF (reference sequence). The CDR3 runs to 15 residues. The CDR3 DNA reads as TGTGCCACCAGCAGAGATACCGCTAGCAGCTATGAGCAGTTCTTC. Its protein is CATSRDTASSYEQFF.

Worth noting for this clonotype: Possible read error: a much larger clone is one base away. This chain links TRBV19 with TRBJ1-2, with 7 positions matching TRBD1. This CDR3 contains 12 residues. Germline V gives CDR1 LNHDA, CDR2 SQIVND (reference sequence). The CDR3 loop reads CARSTGVYGYTF. Here the CDR3 DNA reads TGTGCCAGAAGTACAGGGGTCTATGGCTACACCTTC.

This chain links TRBV10-3 with TRBJ1-5, with D possibly matching TRBD1 (5 bases). Germline loops: CDR1 ENHRY, CDR2 SYGVKD. The CDR3 length is 16 residues. Trimming took 3 bases from V and 0 from J, leaving 12 bases between them. The CDR3 here is CAISESHQGSNQPQHF. Here the CDR3 DNA reads TGTGCCATCAGTGAATCACATCAGGGTAGCAATCAGCCCCAGCATTTT.

CDR3 coding DNA: TGTGCCATCAGACACGAGACCTACGAGCAGTACTTC. This translates into CAIRHETYEQYF. The rearrangement uses TRBV10-3 and TRBJ2-7; D is ambiguous. V was shortened by 6 bases and J by 2 bases, with 8 bases between the two germline ends. This CDR3 is 12 amino acids long. Germline V gene data show CDR1 as ENHRY and CDR2 as SYGVKD.

This clonotype was picked up a small number of times. The chain joins TRBV24-1 to TRBJ2-3; D is ambiguous. Germline CDR1 KGHDR, CDR2 SFDVKD. This CDR3 has 13 residues. V lost 7 bases and J 6 bases, leaving 13 bases between the germline ends. CDR3 protein: CATRKGLGDTQYF. The CDR3 bases are TGTGCCACCAGAAAGGGCCTAGGGGATACGCAGTATTTT.

The V call is TRBV29-1, the J call TRBJ2-7; TRBD1 agrees at 8 bases. The J segment lost 4 bases and the V segment lost 7 bases, leaving 6 bases of the junction unmatched. CDR3 length: 12 residues. Looked up from germline, CDR1 is SQVTM and CDR2 is ANQGSEA. The CDR3 protein is CSARTGPYEQYF. The CDR3 DNA follows: TGCAGCGCGCGGACAGGGCCGTACGAGCAGTACTTC.

The J gene is TRBJ2-7, the V gene TRBV28; D not certain. The germline CDR1 and CDR2 sequences are MDHEN and SYDVKM. This CDR3 is built from 12 residues. V shed 1 base and J shed 4 bases, with 5 bases lying between them. The CDR3 here is CASSLSRYEQYF. CDR3 nucleotides: TGTGCCAGCAGTTTATCCCGATACGAGCAGTACTTC.

V usage is TRBV24-1 and J usage is TRBJ2-2; D perhaps matches TRBD1 (6 bases). The V end lost 7 bases, the J end lost 6 bases, and 14 bases lay between the germline ends. CDR3 length: 14 residues. Looked up from germline, CDR1 is KGHDR and CDR2 is SFDVKD. Written as DNA, the CDR3 is TGTGCCACCAGCAGCCGGACAGCCTCCGGGGAGCTGTTTTTT. Amino acids: CATSSRTASGELFF.

The chain couples TRBV6-1 to TRBJ1-1; no clear D gene. The CDR3 is 17 amino acids. V lost 6 bases to trimming and J lost 0 bases, with 20 bases between them. The germline V gene encodes CDR1 MNHNS and CDR2 SASEGT. The CDR3 DNA sequence: TGTGCCAGCAGCAACACGGGAGGGCGAGTGTTGAACACTGAAGCTTTCTTT. This gives the protein CASSNTGGRVLNTEAFF.

Points on this clonotype: Just one base apart from a much larger clone, this may be a read error. The chain employs TRBV19 and TRBJ1-2; TRBD1 is a possible D gene (5 bases). CDR1 and CDR2 from the germline V gene are LNHDA and SQIVND (reference sequence). The germline V and J ends were trimmed by 5 bases and 0 bases, with 22 bases remaining between them. The CDR3 contains 18 residues. The CDR3 DNA reads as TGTGCCAGTAGTGCCGCGCATATCCAGGGCCTTTCTAACTATGGCTACACCTTC. Translation: CASSAAHIQGLSNYGYTF.

The genes are TRBV20-1 and TRBJ2-1; 9 bases line up with TRBD2. J was trimmed by 4 bases and V by 4 bases; bases with no gene match: 2. CDR1 DFQATT and CDR2 SNEGSKA come from the germline V gene (reference sequence). The CDR3 runs to 13 residues. CDR3 in DNA: TGCAGTGCTACGCGGGGGGGGTACAATGAGCAGTTCTTC. Its translation is CSATRGGYNEQFF.

At least ten counts were recorded for this clonotype. V is TRBV19 and J is TRBJ2-3; unclear D gene. In germline, CDR1 is LNHDA, CDR2 SQIVND (reference sequence). This CDR3 comprises 13 residues. V lost 5 bases to trimming and J lost 3 bases, with 9 bases between them. For the CDR3, the DNA is TGTGCCAGTAGTGTGACTGATACAGATACGCAGTATTTT. Its protein is CASSVTDTDTQYF.

J is TRBJ2-1 and V is TRBV20-1; tentative D call: TRBD2 (5 bases). Per germline, CDR1 DFQATT and CDR2 SNEGSKA (reference sequence). The CDR3 sequence is 14 residues long. The V end lost 2 bases, the J end lost 9 bases, and 17 bases lay between the germline ends. The CDR3 is CSARLALGSGEQFF. Here the CDR3 DNA reads TGCAGTGCTAGACTCGCTCTAGGGAGTGGTGAGCAGTTCTTC.

The J gene is TRBJ1-1, the V gene TRBV7-2; TRBD1 agrees at 11 bases. CDR3 length: 15 residues. The germline V gene encodes CDR1 SGHTA and CDR2 FQGNSA. Trimming cost V 0 bases and J 10 bases; bases outside gene matches: 7. Here the CDR3 reads CASSLAWTGGFGAFF. The CDR3 DNA reads as TGTGCCAGCAGCTTAGCGTGGACAGGGGGCTTCGGAGCTTTCTTT.

This clonotype was counted a few times. A read error may explain this, as a much larger clone is one base away. The chain has TRBV5-1 and TRBJ2-3; possible D gene TRBD1, 6 bases. Germline CDR1 and CDR2: SGHRS and YFSETQ. The CDR3 covers 15 residues. Trimming removed 5 bases at V and 0 bases at J, with 13 bases between. Here the CDR3 reads CASRVGGSSTDTQYF. In nucleotides, the CDR3 is TGCGCCAGCAGGGTAGGGGGAAGTAGCACAGATACGCAGTATTTT.

This clonotype has just a few counts. This chain uses TRBV15 with TRBJ2-5; 8 bases map to TRBD1. Per the germline V gene, CDR1 is LNHNV and CDR2 is YYDKDF (reference sequence). Germline trimming cut 4 bases from V and 5 bases from J; bases unmatched to any gene: 9. CDR3 length: 15 residues. The CDR3 loop reads CATSTIATGVETQYF. In DNA, the CDR3 is TGTGCCACCAGCACTATTGCGACAGGGGTGGAGACCCAGTACTTC.

This clonotype was seen repeatedly, ten times or more. The chain is built from TRBV20-1 and TRBJ2-7, with 10 bases matching TRBD2. The CDR3 totals 13 residues. V lost 6 bases to trimming and J lost 7 bases; unmatched junction nucleotides: 9. From germline, CDR1 is DFQATT and CDR2 SNEGSKA (reference sequence). In nucleotides, the CDR3 is TGCAGTGCCCCTAGAGCGGGAGGGGCTGAGCAGTACTTC. This encodes CSAPRAGGAEQYF.

This clonotype was seen many times. The chain is built from TRBV10-3 and TRBJ1-1; TRBD1 aligns across 8 bases. This CDR3 region has 13 residues. CDR1 is ENHRY and CDR2 is SYGVKD in the germline V gene. V shed 10 bases and J 3 bases; nucleotides not matched to a gene: 7. CDR3 region: CATTDRVDTEAFF. The DNA of the CDR3 is TGTGCCACCACGGACAGGGTGGACACTGAAGCTTTCTTT.

This clonotype was recorded at least ten times. The V gene is TRBV20-1, the J gene TRBJ2-7; the match to TRBD2 covers 13 bases. Germline V gene data show CDR1 as DFQATT and CDR2 as SNEGSKA (reference sequence). J was trimmed by 3 bases and V by 3 bases; bases with no gene match: 8. The CDR3 is 16 residues long. CDR3 DNA: TGCAGTGCTAGTAGGACTAGCGGGAGAAAAGGCTACGAGCAGTACTTC. This translates into CSASRTSGRKGYEQYF.

On this clonotype: A much larger clonotype is one base distant, so this may be a read error. The chain is built from TRBV5-1 and TRBJ2-2; D is uncertain. The CDR3 runs 16 residues. CDR1 and CDR2 (germline): SGHRS, YFSETQ. V was trimmed by 2 bases and J by 3 bases, leaving 14 bases between them. CDR3 loop: CASSLRPAEDTGELFF. The CDR3, as DNA: TGCGCCAGCAGCTTAAGACCAGCCGAAGACACCGGGGAGCTGTTTTTT.

This rearrangement joins TRBV25-1 to TRBJ1-1; weak D call: TRBD1 (6 bases). The V gene's germline CDR1 is MGHDK and CDR2 SYGVNS. CDR3 size: 15 residues. V lost 3 bases, J lost 0 bases, and 11 bases lay in between. The CDR3 spells CASSEFTGLNTEAFF. CDR3 nucleotide sequence: TGTGCCAGCAGTGAGTTTACAGGGTTGAACACTGAAGCTTTCTTT.